This is a list of T cell receptor beta chains from one sample in a study of T cells in Graves' hyperthyroidism and ophthalmopathy. TCRdb re-derived calls from the multiplex PCR reads in MiXCR, one entry per CDR3 protein. The sample records approximately 600,000 distinct CDR3 sequences, about a fifth being singletons. Sequencing used blood. The receptors derive from a man aged 25-45 years with Graves' ophthalmopathy. Both conserved end residues are part of each CDR3. A D gene is named only where the DNA matches it firmly. Clone size is shown for a subset of rows, as once, few, many or a class of expanded clone.

>TRBJ2-3|few|TRBV15|TRBD2
CATSRGAGVFTDTQYF
TGTGCCACCAGCAGGGGAGCGGGAGTGTTCACAGATACGCAGTATTTT
>TRBJ2-2|NA|TRBV24-1|TRBD2
CATSDSIAGGYTGELFF
TGTGCCACCAGTGATTCCATAGCGGGAGGATACACCGGGGAGCTGTTTTTT
>TRBJ2-7|few|TRBV18|NA
CASSLYQDRNEQYF
TGTGCCAGCTCACTTTACCAGGACAGAAACGAGCAGTACTTC
>TRBJ2-7|NA|TRBV11-2|TRBD1
CASSFLPGQGAYEQYF
TGTGCCAGCAGCTTCCTTCCCGGACAGGGGGCCTACGAGCAGTACTTC
>TRBJ1-2|NA|TRBV28|NA
CASQDSHYGYTF
TGTGCCAGCCAAGACTCACACTATGGCTACACCTTC
>TRBJ2-5|NA|TRBV10-2|NA
CGSQAGMKETQYF
TGCGGCAGCCAGGCAGGGATGAAAGAGACCCAGTACTTC
>TRBJ2-7|NA|TRBV10-2|NA
CATGHGGYEQYF
TGCGCCACAGGCCACGGCGGCTACGAGCAGTACTTC
>TRBJ1-5|NA|TRBV20-1|TRBD1
CSARDGQGPNQPQHF
TGCAGTGCTAGAGATGGACAGGGGCCCAATCAGCCCCAGCATTTT
>TRBJ2-3|few|TRBV20-1|TRBD2
CSAFSGASGSRSDTQYF
TGCAGTGCTTTCTCTGGGGCTAGCGGGAGTAGGTCAGATACGCAGTATTTT
>TRBJ2-7|NA|TRBV4-1|NA
CASSQTMASGSSYEQYF
TGCGCCAGCAGCCAAACGATGGCTAGTGGATCCTCCTACGAGCAGTACTTC
>TRBJ2-3|many|TRBV2|NA
CAAQETDTQYF
TGTGCCGCCCAGGAGACAGATACGCAGTATTTT
>TRBJ2-7|NA|TRBV5-1|NA
CASSLAAGITYEQYF
TGCGCCAGCAGCTTGGCCGCAGGAATAACCTACGAGCAGTACTTC
>TRBJ1-6|NA|TRBV18|NA
CASSGDRNSPLHF
TGTGCCAGCTCCGGAGACCGTAATTCACCCCTCCACTTT
>TRBJ1-4|NA|TRBV7-2|TRBD1
CASSTRQGVREKLFF
TGTGCCAGCAGCACCCGACAGGGGGTACGTGAAAAACTGTTTTTT
>TRBJ2-7|many|TRBV7-2|TRBD2
CASSLRVGTSGLYEQYF
TGTGCCAGCAGCTTACGGGTAGGGACTAGCGGTTTATACGAGCAGTACTTC
>TRBJ2-3|few|TRBV11-2|NA
CASSLRSSGTDTQYF
TGTGCCAGCAGCTTAAGGAGTAGCGGCACAGATACGCAGTATTTT
>TRBJ2-7|many|TRBV7-2|NA
CASSKGDTSYEQYF
TGTGCCAGCAGCAAGGGGGACACCTCCTACGAGCAGTACTTC
>TRBJ2-3|few|TRBV27|NA
CASTPRVDSNTDTQYF
TGTGCCAGCACTCCCAGGGTTGACAGTAACACAGATACGCAGTATTTT
>TRBJ2-7|few|TRBV2|TRBD2
CASSEALGLEFSEQYF
TGTGCCAGCAGTGAAGCGCTAGGACTAGAGTTTTCCGAGCAGTACTTC
>TRBJ2-5|few|TRBV29-1|TRBD1
CSVPTGTQETQYF
TGCAGCGTGCCGACAGGGACACAAGAGACCCAGTACTTC
>TRBJ2-1|few|TRBV20-1|TRBD2
CSASSGRAVNEQFF
TGCAGTGCTTCTAGCGGGAGGGCGGTCAATGAGCAGTTCTTC
>TRBJ2-3|many|TRBV11-2|TRBD1
CASAPEGARTDTQYF
TGTGCCAGCGCACCTGAGGGGGCTCGCACAGATACGCAGTATTTT
>TRBJ1-4|NA|TRBV7-9|NA
CASSTMQRRGYNEKLFF
TGTGCCAGCAGCACTATGCAGCGAAGGGGATATAATGAAAAACTGTTTTTT
>TRBJ2-1|NA|TRBV27|NA
CASSLKGESNEQFF
TGTGCCAGCAGTTTAAAGGGGGAGAGCAATGAGCAGTTCTTC
>TRBJ2-1|NA|TRBV3-1|NA
CASSQEGQVHNEQFF
TGTGCCAGCAGCCAAGAGGGGCAGGTCCACAATGAGCAGTTCTTC
>TRBJ1-4|NA|TRBV5-1|TRBD1
CASSLVGTGGDGGEKLFF
TGCGCCAGCAGCTTGGTCGGGACAGGGGGCGACGGGGGTGAAAAACTGTTTTTT
>TRBJ1-2|few|TRBV6-1|NA
CAGGDPGGYGYTF
TGTGCCGGGGGGGACCCCGGCGGCTATGGCTACACCTTC
>TRBJ2-7|NA|TRBV27|NA
CASKHGVAQLEQYF
TGTGCCAGCAAACACGGGGTAGCGCAACTCGAGCAGTACTTC
>TRBJ2-3|NA|TRBV4-1|NA
CASSQDRSGGTDTQYF
TGCGCCAGCAGCCAAGACCGCAGCGGAGGCACAGATACGCAGTATTTT
>TRBJ2-1|NA|TRBV14|TRBD2
CASSQGSGSREQFF
TGTGCCAGCAGCCAAGGAAGCGGGAGCAGGGAGCAGTTCTTC
>TRBJ1-2|few|TRBV5-6|TRBD1
CASSLVDRDDNYGYTF
TGTGCCAGCAGCTTGGTCGACAGGGATGACAACTATGGCTACACCTTC
>TRBJ2-7|NA|TRBV6-5|NA
CASSYAETEYEQYF
TGTGCCAGCAGTTACGCCGAGACAGAGTACGAGCAGTACTTC
>TRBJ2-3|few|TRBV2|NA
CASSIDTQYF
TGTGCCAGCAGCATAGATACGCAGTATTTT
>TRBJ2-7|NA|TRBV7-2|NA
CASSSHDTGDYEQYF
TGTGCCAGCAGCTCACACGACACGGGAGACTACGAGCAGTACTTC
>TRBJ2-5|few|TRBV7-2|NA
CASSYTGMQETQYF
TGTGCCAGCAGCTATACAGGGATGCAAGAGACCCAGTACTTC
>TRBJ2-1|NA|TRBV10-2|TRBD2
CASSESGASGIHNEQFF
TGCGCCAGCAGTGAGTCGGGGGCTAGCGGGATCCACAATGAGCAGTTCTTC
>TRBJ1-2|few|TRBV27|NA
CASRLLEPTYGYTF
TGTGCCAGCAGACTTTTAGAGCCAACCTATGGCTACACCTTC
>TRBJ2-5|few|TRBV5-5|TRBD2
CASRGLAGIEETQYF
TGTGCCAGCAGGGGACTAGCGGGAATTGAAGAGACCCAGTACTTC
>TRBJ2-2|many|TRBV12-3/TRBV12-4|TRBD2
CASSTRLAGEGGELFF
TGTGCCAGCAGCACCCGACTAGCGGGAGAAGGCGGGGAGCTGTTTTTT
>TRBJ2-5|many|TRBV11-2|NA
CASSSLYLPTPTQYF
TGTGCCAGCAGCAGCTTATACCTACCCACGCCGACCCAGTACTTC
>TRBJ2-7|NA|TRBV4-1|NA
CASSQDPLSVEQYF
TGCGCCAGCAGCCAAGATCCGCTATCCGTCGAGCAGTACTTC
>TRBJ2-4|NA|TRBV6-2/TRBV6-3|TRBD2
CASSYFSAGEGIQYF
TGTGCCAGCAGTTACTTCAGTGCGGGGGAGGGCATTCAGTACTTC
>TRBJ1-6|NA|TRBV27|TRBD1
CASRMAGTANSPLHF
TGTGCCAGCAGGATGGCCGGGACAGCTAATTCACCCCTCCACTTT
>TRBJ2-3|many|TRBV5-1|TRBD2
CASRFASGRAPDTQYF
TGCGCCAGCAGGTTTGCTAGCGGGAGGGCCCCAGATACGCAGTATTTT